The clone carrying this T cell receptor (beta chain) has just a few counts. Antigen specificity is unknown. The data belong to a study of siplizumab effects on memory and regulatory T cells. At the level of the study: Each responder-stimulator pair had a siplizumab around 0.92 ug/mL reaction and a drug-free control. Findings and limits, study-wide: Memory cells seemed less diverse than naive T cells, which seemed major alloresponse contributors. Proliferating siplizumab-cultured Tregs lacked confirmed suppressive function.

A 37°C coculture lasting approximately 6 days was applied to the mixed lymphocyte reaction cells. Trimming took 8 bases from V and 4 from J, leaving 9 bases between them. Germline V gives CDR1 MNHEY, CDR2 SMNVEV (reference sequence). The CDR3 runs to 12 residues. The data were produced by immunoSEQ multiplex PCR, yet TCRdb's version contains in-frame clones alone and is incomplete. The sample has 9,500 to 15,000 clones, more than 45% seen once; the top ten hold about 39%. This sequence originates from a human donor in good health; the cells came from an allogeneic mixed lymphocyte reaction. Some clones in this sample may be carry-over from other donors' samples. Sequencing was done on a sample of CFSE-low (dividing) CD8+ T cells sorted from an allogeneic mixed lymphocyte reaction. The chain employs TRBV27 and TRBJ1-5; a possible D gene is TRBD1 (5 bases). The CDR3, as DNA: TGTGCCAGCCGACAGCCAAATCAGCCCCAGCATTTT. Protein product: CASRQPNQPQHF.